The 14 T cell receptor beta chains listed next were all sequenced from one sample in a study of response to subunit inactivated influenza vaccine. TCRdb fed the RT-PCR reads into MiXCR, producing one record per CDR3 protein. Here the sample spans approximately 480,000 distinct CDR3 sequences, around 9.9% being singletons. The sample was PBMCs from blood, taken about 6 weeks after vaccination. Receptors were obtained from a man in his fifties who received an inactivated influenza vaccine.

CDR3 coding DNA: TGCGCCAGCAGCTTTGTGTACCAGGCCCTTGGGTACAATGAGCAGTTCTTC. This encodes CASSFVYQALGYNEQFF. The chain carries TRBV5-1 and TRBJ2-1; D unclear. The CDR3 consists of 17 residues. The V gene's germline CDR1 is SGHRS and CDR2 YFSETQ. V was shortened by 2 bases and J by 4 bases, with 19 bases between the two germline ends.

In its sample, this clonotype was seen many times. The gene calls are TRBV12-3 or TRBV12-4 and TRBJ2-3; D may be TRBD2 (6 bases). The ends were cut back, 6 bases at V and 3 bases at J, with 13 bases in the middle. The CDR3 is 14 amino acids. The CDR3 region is CASSLSGRTDTQYF. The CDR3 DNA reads TGTGCCAGCAGCCTATCAGGGAGGACAGATACGCAGTATTTT.

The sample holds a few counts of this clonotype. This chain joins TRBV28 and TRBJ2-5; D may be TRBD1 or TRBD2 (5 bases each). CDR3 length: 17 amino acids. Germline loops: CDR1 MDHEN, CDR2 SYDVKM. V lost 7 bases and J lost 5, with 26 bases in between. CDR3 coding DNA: TGTGCCAGCACCTCAAAACTAGGGAAAGGGTGGGGGGAGACCCAGTACTTC. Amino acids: CASTSKLGKGWGETQYF.

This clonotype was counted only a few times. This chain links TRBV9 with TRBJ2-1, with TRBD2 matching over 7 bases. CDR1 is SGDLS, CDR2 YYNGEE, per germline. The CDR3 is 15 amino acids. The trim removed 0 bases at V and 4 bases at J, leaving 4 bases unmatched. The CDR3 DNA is TGTGCCAGCAGCGTAGAGGCTAGCGGATACAATGAGCAGTTCTTC. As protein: CASSVEASGYNEQFF. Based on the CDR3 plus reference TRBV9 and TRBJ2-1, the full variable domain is DSGVTQTPKHLITATGQRVTLRCSPRSGDLSVYWYQQSLDQGLQFLIQYYNGEERAKGNILERFSAQQFPDLHSELNLSSLELGDSALYFCASSVEASGYNEQFFGPGTRLTVL.

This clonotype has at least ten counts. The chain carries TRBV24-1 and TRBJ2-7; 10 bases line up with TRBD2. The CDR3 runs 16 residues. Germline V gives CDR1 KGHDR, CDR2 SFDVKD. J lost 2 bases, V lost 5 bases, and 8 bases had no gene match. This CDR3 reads CATSASGTSDTYEQYF. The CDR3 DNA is TGTGCCACCAGTGCCTCCGGGACTAGCGATACCTACGAGCAGTACTTC.

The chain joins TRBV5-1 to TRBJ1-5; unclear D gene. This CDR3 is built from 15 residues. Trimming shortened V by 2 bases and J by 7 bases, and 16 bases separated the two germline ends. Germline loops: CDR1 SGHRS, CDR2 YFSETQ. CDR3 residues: CASSLNGGGNQPQHF. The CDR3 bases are TGCGCCAGCAGCTTAAATGGCGGCGGGAACCAGCCCCAGCATTTT.

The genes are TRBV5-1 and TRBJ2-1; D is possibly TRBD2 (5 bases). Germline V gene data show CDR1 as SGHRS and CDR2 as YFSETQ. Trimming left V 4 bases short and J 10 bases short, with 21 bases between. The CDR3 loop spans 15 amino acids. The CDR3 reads CASSEGAGPPEEQFF. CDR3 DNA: TGCGCCAGCAGCGAGGGAGCTGGACCACCTGAGGAGCAGTTCTTC.

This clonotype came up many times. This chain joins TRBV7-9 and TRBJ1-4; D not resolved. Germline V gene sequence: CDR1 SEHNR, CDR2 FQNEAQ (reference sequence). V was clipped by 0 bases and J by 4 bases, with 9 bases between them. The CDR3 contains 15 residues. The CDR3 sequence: CASSLARGYNEKLFF. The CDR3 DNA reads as TGTGCCAGCAGCTTAGCGCGAGGGTATAATGAAAAACTGTTTTTT.

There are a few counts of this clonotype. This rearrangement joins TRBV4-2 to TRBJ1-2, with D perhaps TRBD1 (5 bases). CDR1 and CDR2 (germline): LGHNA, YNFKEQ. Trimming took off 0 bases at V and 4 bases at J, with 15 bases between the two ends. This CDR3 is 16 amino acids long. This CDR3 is CASSQDYDRSFYGYTF. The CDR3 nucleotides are TGTGCCAGCAGCCAAGATTACGACAGATCTTTCTATGGCTACACCTTC.

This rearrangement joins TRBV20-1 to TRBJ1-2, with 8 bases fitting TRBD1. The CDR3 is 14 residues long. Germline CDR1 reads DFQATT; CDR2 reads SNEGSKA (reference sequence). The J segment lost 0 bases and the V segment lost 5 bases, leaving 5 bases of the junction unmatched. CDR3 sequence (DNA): TGCAGTGCTGGGGACAGGCAAGCTAACTATGGCTACACCTTC. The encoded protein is CSAGDRQANYGYTF.

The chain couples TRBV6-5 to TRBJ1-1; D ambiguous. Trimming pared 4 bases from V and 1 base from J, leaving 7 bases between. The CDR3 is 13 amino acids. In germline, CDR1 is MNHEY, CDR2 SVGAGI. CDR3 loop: CASSFYGNTEAFF. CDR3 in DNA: TGTGCCAGCAGTTTTTACGGGAACACTGAAGCTTTCTTT.

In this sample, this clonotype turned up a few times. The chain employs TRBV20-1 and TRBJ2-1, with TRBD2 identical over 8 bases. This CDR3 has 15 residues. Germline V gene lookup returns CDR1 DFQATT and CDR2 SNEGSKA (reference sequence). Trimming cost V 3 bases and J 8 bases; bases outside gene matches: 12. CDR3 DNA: TGCAGTGCTAGGGCCCAAAAGCGGGGGATCGATGAGCAGTTCTTC. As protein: CSARAQKRGIDEQFF.

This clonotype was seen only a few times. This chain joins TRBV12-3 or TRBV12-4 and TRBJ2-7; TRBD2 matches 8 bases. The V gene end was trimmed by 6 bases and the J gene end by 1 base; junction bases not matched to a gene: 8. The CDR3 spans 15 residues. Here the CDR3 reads CASSTRLALSYEQYF. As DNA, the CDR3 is TGTGCCAGCAGCACTAGACTAGCGTTATCCTACGAGCAGTACTTC.

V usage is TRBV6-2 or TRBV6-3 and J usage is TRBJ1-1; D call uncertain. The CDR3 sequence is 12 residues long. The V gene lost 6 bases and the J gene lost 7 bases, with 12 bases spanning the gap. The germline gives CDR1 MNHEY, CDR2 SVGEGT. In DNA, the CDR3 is TGTGCCAGCAGGGATACTGGGTTTGAAGCTTTCTTT. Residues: CASRDTGFEAFF.